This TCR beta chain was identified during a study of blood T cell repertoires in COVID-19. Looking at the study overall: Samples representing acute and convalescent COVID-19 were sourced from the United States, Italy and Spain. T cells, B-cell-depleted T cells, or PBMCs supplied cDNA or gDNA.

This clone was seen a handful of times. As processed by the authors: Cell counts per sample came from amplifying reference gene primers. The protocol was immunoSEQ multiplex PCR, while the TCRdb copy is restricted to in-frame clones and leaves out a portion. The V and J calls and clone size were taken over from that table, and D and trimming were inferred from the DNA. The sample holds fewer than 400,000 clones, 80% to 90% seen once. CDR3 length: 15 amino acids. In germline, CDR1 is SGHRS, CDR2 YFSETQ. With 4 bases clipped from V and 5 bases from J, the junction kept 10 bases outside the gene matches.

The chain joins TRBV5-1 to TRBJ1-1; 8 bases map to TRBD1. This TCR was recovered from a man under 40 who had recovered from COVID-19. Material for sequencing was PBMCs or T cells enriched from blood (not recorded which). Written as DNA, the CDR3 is TGCGCCAGCAGCCACGGACAGGGTGGTGGTACTGAAGCTTTCTTT. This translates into CASSHGQGGGTEAFF.